This T cell receptor (beta chain) was recovered during a study of blood T cells in healthy people across ages (dated by TCRdb to about 2015). With respect to the entire study: In model experiments, template switching captured roughly one uniquely barcoded TCR beta cDNA molecule for every two T cells. To avoid experimental bias, donors of different ages were randomly spread across the sequencing lanes. Age-related changes in TCR beta repertoire diversity were measured in the study by deep sequencing normalized with unique cDNA molecular identifiers. The donors were split into four age groups: young (average about 16 years), middle-aged (about 40), aged (about 56) and long-lived (over 80). For two donors (one aged 18 to 30 and one aged 80 or older), the study analyzed two additional independent replicas of 1 million unique cDNA reads from the same blood draw.

V is pared back by 6 bases and J by 6 bases, with 12 bases lying between the germline termini. From cysteine to phenylalanine, the CDR3 is 12 amino acids long. Just the 36-base CDR3 DNA is kept, in frame starting at base 1. Based on the germline V gene, the CDR1 and CDR2 sequences are SQVTM and ANQGSEA. The protocol used for the library was 5' RACE. Data came from an Illumina HiSeq 2500. The second PCR ran for about 7 to 11 cycles and used a J-beta primer mix along with a sample-barcoded 5' primer. Each TCR beta cDNA molecule received a unique molecular identifier from a template-switch 5' adaptor carrying 12 random nucleotides. At least 3 million CDR3-containing paired-end reads were obtained from each sample. First-strand cDNA was synthesized from all RNA with the Mint cDNA synthesis kit, primed by a TRBC-specific oligonucleotide. All cDNA was treated with uracil-DNA glycosylase and then went through a first 18-cycle PCR with the universal primers M1SS and BC2_uni_R. Per the authors' processing: For normalization, 1 million high-quality reads were randomly selected from each sample, with every read carrying a distinct molecular identifier. Instead of being binned into consensus sequences, reads with shared molecular identifiers were discarded. CDR3 identification, clonotype clustering and error correction used MiTCR with a Q25 quality threshold and the strictest error-elimination algorithm. A nonparametric unseen species model with Euler transformation was used to estimate a lower bound on total TCR beta diversity. The public reads were run again by TCRdb, first through fastp at Q25 and then through MiXCR, and only productive beta chains were kept. For every CDR3 protein sequence, its rows merge into one entry that carries the most common genes and DNA. These V and J calls originate from TCRdb's pipeline instead of the authors' own analysis. The sample includes 1.6 million or so distinct CDR3 sequences, with roughly 30% observed a single time. The ten top clones hold about 11% of the sample.

The roughly 39 donors, aged about 6 to 95 years, were systemically healthy Caucasian individuals from Russia. Roughly 9 milliliters of peripheral blood were drawn from each donor into EDTA-treated Vacutainer tubes. Ficoll-Paque density-gradient centrifugation was used to isolate PBMCs, with at least 6 million obtained per sample. Trizol reagent was used to extract total RNA from the PBMCs, yielding at least 5.5 micrograms per sample. Naive CD45RAhigh/CD27high T cell percentages were measured by flow cytometry on a PBMC aliquot from every donor. The investigation overall reported the following: Compared with the aged group, the long-lived group had more naive CD4+ T cells, fewer expanded clones and increased TCR diversity, a pattern suggesting age selection. Observed TCR beta diversity per million T cells fell roughly linearly with age, and a significant reduction was already apparent by age roughly 41. Estimates of total diversity based on one million sequenced T cells were considered lower bounds and underestimates. Since profiling was done on bulk unsorted PBMCs, naive and antigen-experienced compartments could not be conclusively compared. Observed TCR beta diversity correlated strongly with the percentage of naive T cells measured by flow cytometry. Because donor CMV infection status was unknown, age-related changes in expanded clonotypes were potentially confounded.

Concerning this clonotype itself: Its antigen has not been determined. No quality values exist for individual bases; no much larger clone is one base distant.

The clonotype was recovered from a woman aged 25 to 45 in good health. Recombination connected TRBV29-1 to TRBJ2-1, with the D gene call left open. The specimen was blood. In nucleotides, the sequence is TGCAGCGTAAACTCCTACTTCAATGAGCAGTTCTTC. Translated, it gives CSVNSYFNEQFF.